The 29 T cell receptor beta chains reported below all come from one sample, sequenced in a study of beta chain features in type 1 diabetes. All of the isolated RNA was reverse transcribed, so expressed TCRB transcripts were sequenced. Sequencing used immunoSEQ multiplex PCR; TCRdb keeps in-frame clones, though not all of them. The table records about 300,000 clones, 13% of them present only once. Whole-study findings and limits: For Type 1 diabetes patients, all four CD4+ subsets carried TCRB CDR3s that were moderately but significantly shorter.

These receptors are not linked to any known antigen. The specimen was naive CD4+ T cells from blood. The receptors originated from a woman between 18 and 30 years old with type 1 diabetes.

A few counts support this clone. V is TRBV25-1 and J is TRBJ1-2, with a tentative D call TRBD1 (5 bases). The CDR3 is 13 amino acids. The V and J ends lost 9 bases and 4 bases respectively, with 15 bases between them. Germline V gene sequence: CDR1 MGHDK, CDR2 SYGVNS. CDR3 coding DNA: TGTGCCAGTGAATCAGGGTATGGCTATGGCTACACCTTC. Its protein product is CASESGYGYGYTF.

This chain connects TRBV2 to TRBJ2-1, with 13 bases matching TRBD2. The CDR3 extends over 15 amino acids. V shed 6 bases, J shed 6 bases, and the junction held 5 bases outside the gene matches. Germline values: CDR1 SNHLY, CDR2 FYNNEI. This CDR3 is CASRGLAGRGNEQFF. In DNA, the CDR3 is TGTGCCAGCAGGGGACTAGCGGGACGGGGCAATGAGCAGTTCTTC.

This chain connects TRBV5-4 to TRBJ2-5; unclear D gene. This CDR3 is built from 14 residues. Trimming took 0 bases from V and 1 from J, leaving 7 bases between them. Germline V lookup: CDR1 SGHNT, CDR2 YYREEE (reference sequence). The CDR3 DNA follows: TGTGCCAGCAGCTTGGCGACAACCCAAGAGACCCAGTACTTC. This codes for CASSLATTQETQYF.

The sample holds a few counts of this clone. CDR3 sequence: CASSQDRAGLQPQHF. CDR3 DNA sequence: TGTGCCAGCAGCCAAGATAGGGCAGGGCTTCAGCCCCAGCATTTT. The chain has TRBV4-2 and TRBJ1-5; TRBD1 might be the D (5 bases). The CDR3 is 15 residues long. V lost 0 bases, J lost 6 bases, and 12 bases lay in between. Germline V gene lookup returns CDR1 LGHNA and CDR2 YNFKEQ.

The CDR3 nucleotides read TGTGCCTGGAGTATTACAGGGGCCTCCTACGAGCAGTACGTC. Its protein is CAWSITGASYEQYV. The rearrangement links TRBV30 to TRBJ2-7, with 7 positions matching TRBD1. V lost 2 bases to trimming and J lost 0 bases; unmatched junction nucleotides: 4. Germline CDR1 and CDR2: GTSNPN and SVGIG (reference sequence). The CDR3 has 14 amino acids.

The gene calls are TRBV7-9 and TRBJ1-2; the match to TRBD1 covers 8 bases. The CDR3 covers 15 residues. The ends lost 3 bases at V and 5 bases at J; junction bases unmatched: 8. Germline V gene sequence: CDR1 SEHNR, CDR2 FQNEAQ (reference sequence). The CDR3 region has the DNA TGTGCCAGCAGCTTTACGGACAGGGCACGGTATGGCTACACCTTC. This encodes CASSFTDRARYGYTF.

V and J are TRBV5-4 and TRBJ2-3; D unclear. CDR1 SGHNT and CDR2 YYREEE come from the germline V gene (reference sequence). The length of the CDR3 is 12 residues. V lost 2 bases, J lost 2 bases, and 3 bases lay in between. CDR3 in amino acids: CASSFYTDTQYF. In DNA, the CDR3 is TGTGCCAGCAGCTTTTACACAGATACGCAGTATTTT.

V and J are TRBV4-1 and TRBJ2-1, with 10 bases that match TRBD2. The V segment lost 5 bases and the J segment 4 bases; nucleotides outside the gene matches: 5. This CDR3 has 15 amino acids. The germline V gene has CDR1 MGHRA and CDR2 YSYEKL. The CDR3 spells CASSYPAGGYNEQFF. The CDR3 nucleotides are TGCGCCAGCAGCTACCCAGCGGGAGGGTACAATGAGCAGTTCTTC.

The V call is TRBV18, the J call TRBJ2-7, with 10 bases aligning to TRBD2. The CDR3 contains 15 residues. Germline assignment: CDR1 KGHSH and CDR2 LQKENI. V gave up 2 bases and J gave up 3 bases; unmatched junction bases: 4. CDR3 sequence reads: CASSPGTSEDYEQYF. The DNA for the CDR3 is TGTGCCAGCTCACCAGGGACTAGCGAGGACTACGAGCAGTACTTC. The full variable domain, with the rest looked up from reference TRBV18 and TRBJ2-7, is NAGVMQNPRHLVRRRGQEARLRCSPMKGHSHVYWYRQLPEEGLKFMVYLQKENIIDESGMPKERFSAEFPKEGPSILRIQQVVRGDSAAYFCASSPGTSEDYEQYFGPGTRLTVT.

The chain recombines TRBV11-2 with TRBJ2-1, with a weak D call TRBD1 (6 bases). V was cut by 6 bases and J by 5 bases, with 11 bases left in between. Looked up from germline, CDR1 is SGHAT and CDR2 is FQNNGV. The CDR3 extends over 13 amino acids. The CDR3: CASRAGGHNEQFF. For the CDR3, the DNA is TGTGCCAGCAGGGCTGGGGGCCACAATGAGCAGTTCTTC.

The CDR3 loop reads CSVEDSWGDGELFF. The DNA of the CDR3 is TGCAGCGTTGAAGATAGTTGGGGAGACGGGGAGCTGTTTTTT. V is TRBV29-1 and J is TRBJ2-2, with D perhaps TRBD2 (5 bases). Per germline, CDR1 SQVTM and CDR2 ANQGSEA. The CDR3 length is 14 residues. Trimming took 0 bases from V and 7 from J, leaving 12 bases between them.

This clone turned up a few times. The V gene is TRBV10-3, the J gene TRBJ2-7, with 11 bases that match TRBD1. The V segment lost 6 bases and the J segment 2 bases; nucleotides outside the gene matches: 3. Germline CDR1 ENHRY, CDR2 SYGVKD. The CDR3 spans 14 residues. CDR3 DNA: TGTGCCATCAGCGGGACAGGGGGTACCTACGAGCAGTACTTC. Translating gives CAISGTGGTYEQYF.

The chain has TRBV19 and TRBJ1-1; D possibly corresponds to TRBD1 (5 bases). Germline CDR1 is LNHDA and CDR2 is SQIVND (reference sequence). Trimming pared 5 bases from V and 6 bases from J, leaving 25 bases between. This CDR3 contains 17 residues. The CDR3 loop is CASSSLVGTSGQAEAFF. Written as DNA, the CDR3 is TGTGCCAGTAGTTCCCTAGTCGGGACTTCGGGGCAGGCTGAAGCTTTCTTT.

The V call is TRBV27, the J call TRBJ2-4, with a possible D match to TRBD1 (6 bases). Germline V CDR1 and CDR2: MNHEY, SMNVEV (reference sequence). The CDR3 consists of 14 residues. Trimming took 2 bases from V and 8 from J, leaving 13 bases between them. CDR3 DNA sequence: TGTGCCAGCAGTTTAAGAGACAGGTTAGACATTCAGTACTTC. Translated: CASSLRDRLDIQYF.

This clone has more than one count but fewer than ten. V gene TRBV10-3 combines with J gene TRBJ2-3; 8 nucleotides match TRBD2. The germline gives CDR1 ENHRY, CDR2 SYGVKD. The CDR3 is 17 amino acids. V lost 6 bases to trimming and J lost 1 base; unmatched junction nucleotides: 12. The CDR3 DNA reads as TGTGCCATCAGAATAGGTAGCGGGACCTCTGGCACAGATACGCAGTATTTT. Amino acids: CAIRIGSGTSGTDTQYF.

The chain recombines TRBV5-1 with TRBJ1-4; D is perhaps TRBD1 (5 bases). CDR3 length: 13 residues. CDR1 is SGHRS, CDR2 YFSETQ, per germline. The V end was cut by 4 bases, the J end by 7 bases, with 11 bases between. The CDR3 bases are TGCGCCAGCAGCCCAGACAGTGGTGAAAAACTGTTTTTT. It is translated as CASSPDSGEKLFF.

This clone was observed a handful of times. The chain recombines TRBV6-5 with TRBJ2-1; 10 bases fit TRBD2. Per the germline V gene, CDR1 is MNHEY and CDR2 is SVGAGI. CDR3 length equals 14 residues. The V segment lost 8 bases and the J segment 0 bases; nucleotides outside the gene matches: 1. The CDR3 here is CASLAGGSYNEQFF. As DNA, the CDR3 is TGTGCCAGCTTAGCGGGAGGCTCCTACAATGAGCAGTTCTTC.

This clone has only a few counts. In DNA, the CDR3 is TGTGCCAGCACTACTTTGGGGACTAGCGGGCTGGAGTACCAAGAGACCCAGTACTTC. Its translation is CASTTLGTSGLEYQETQYF. The chain joins TRBV2 to TRBJ2-5; TRBD2 matches at 12 bases. The CDR3 is made up of 19 amino acids. Germline assignment: CDR1 SNHLY and CDR2 FYNNEI. After removal of 7 bases from V and 0 bases from J, the junction contained 15 bases not matched to a gene.

A few counts support this clone. This chain connects TRBV6-5 to TRBJ2-7; 11 bases align to TRBD2. The J segment lost 6 bases and the V segment lost 2 bases, leaving 3 bases of the junction unmatched. CDR3 length: 14 residues. Germline V gene sequence: CDR1 MNHEY, CDR2 SVGAGI. CDR3 DNA: TGTGCCAGCAGTTACACTAGCGGGAGTTCCGAGCAGTACTTC. This gives the protein CASSYTSGSSEQYF.

Only a few counts were recorded for this clone. This chain connects TRBV2 to TRBJ2-5; 7 bases are shared with TRBD1. Germline CDR1 is SNHLY and CDR2 is FYNNEI. The CDR3 is 16 amino acids. J was trimmed by 0 bases and V by 8 bases; bases with no gene match: 12. The CDR3 sequence: CASGSRQGLYQETQYF. Written as DNA, the CDR3 is TGTGCCAGCGGATCCCGACAGGGTTTGTACCAAGAGACCCAGTACTTC. The variable domain in full, completed from reference TRBV2 and TRBJ2-5, reads EPEVTQTPSHQVTQMGQEVILRCVPISNHLYFYWYRQILGQKVEFLVSFYNNEISEKSEIFDDQFSVERPDGSNFTLKIRSTKLEDSAMYFCASGSRQGLYQETQYFGPGTRLLVL.

The CDR3 DNA reads as TGCGCCAGCAGCCCTGGCGCGGGACTAGCCAAAAACATTCAGTACTTC. It is translated as CASSPGAGLAKNIQYF. J is TRBJ2-4 and V is TRBV5-1; a possible D gene is TRBD2 (6 bases). V dropped 4 bases and J dropped 0 bases, with 14 bases sitting between them. The CDR3 is 16 amino acids. The germline CDR1 and CDR2 sequences are SGHRS and YFSETQ. Looking up the rest from reference TRBV5-1 and TRBJ2-4 gives the full variable domain: KAGVTQTPRYLIKTRGQQVTLSCSPISGHRSVSWYQQTPGQGLQFLFEYFSETQRNKGNFPGRFSGRQFSNSRSEMNVSTLELGDSALYLCASSPGAGLAKNIQYFGAGTRLSVL.

The chain couples TRBV7-3 to TRBJ2-7; TRBD1 might be the D (5 bases). CDR3 length equals 16 residues. Between the trimmed V and J ends, which lost 1 base and 6 bases, there was a span of 19 bases. Germline CDR1 and CDR2: SGHTA and FQGTGA. The CDR3 sequence is CASSLIFGGPRGEQYF. The CDR3 DNA is TGTGCCAGCAGCTTAATATTCGGCGGACCAAGGGGCGAGCAGTACTTC.

This chain joins TRBV6-6 and TRBJ2-3; D is possibly TRBD1 (6 bases). Germline V lookup: CDR1 MNHNY, CDR2 SVGAGI (reference sequence). The CDR3 spans 16 residues. V was trimmed by 6 bases and J by 2 bases, leaving 18 bases between them. The CDR3 sequence is CASSHQAGTNTDTQYF. CDR3 nucleotides: TGTGCCAGCAGCCACCAAGCAGGGACAAACACAGATACGCAGTATTTT.

The chain employs TRBV5-1 and TRBJ2-1; 8 nucleotides match TRBD2. The ends lost 4 bases at V and 0 bases at J; junction bases unmatched: 12. This CDR3 has 18 amino acids. Germline CDR1 SGHRS, CDR2 YFSETQ. CDR3 amino acids: CASSRRSGNWGSYNEQFF. In DNA, the CDR3 is TGCGCCAGCAGCCGACGTAGCGGGAATTGGGGCTCCTACAATGAGCAGTTCTTC.

This clone was picked up a small number of times. The chain employs TRBV4-3 and TRBJ2-2, with 10 bases aligning to TRBD2. V lost 0 bases to trimming and J lost 3 bases; unmatched junction nucleotides: 13. The CDR3 has 20 amino acids. Germline CDR1 reads LGHNA; CDR2 reads YSLEER. Written as DNA, the CDR3 is TGCGCCAGCAGCCAAGATGGTGCTAGCGGGAGTCCCCTGGACACCGGGGAGCTGTTTTTT. Residues: CASSQDGASGSPLDTGELFF.

CDR3 DNA sequence: TGTGCCAGCAGTGAAGGCAGGTATGAAGCTTTCTTT. Translating it yields CASSEGRYEAFF. This chain links TRBV2 with TRBJ1-1, with D unclear. V lost 1 base, J lost 7 bases, and 7 bases lay in between. This CDR3 has 12 amino acids. Germline-derived CDR1 and CDR2 are SNHLY and FYNNEI.

The chain is built from TRBV27 and TRBJ1-1; TRBD1 is a possible D gene (6 bases). Germline assignment: CDR1 MNHEY and CDR2 SMNVEV (reference sequence). The length of the CDR3 is 16 residues. V lost 5 bases, J lost 3 bases, and 19 bases lay in between. Written as DNA, the CDR3 is TGTGCCAGCAGTCAAGGTTGGGGGCGCGTTGACACTGAAGCTTTCTTT. Protein: CASSQGWGRVDTEAFF.

This clone has a handful of counts. V and J are TRBV28 and TRBJ1-1; a weak D match, TRBD1 (6 bases). Germline lookup yields CDR1 MDHEN and CDR2 SYDVKM. Trimming shortened V by 8 bases and J by 3 bases, and 16 bases separated the two germline ends. CDR3 size: 14 residues. The DNA for the CDR3 is TGTGCCAGCGTCCACAGGGTCGTGTACACTGAAGCTTTCTTT. This sequence encodes CASVHRVVYTEAFF.

This clone was detected only a few times. This sequence joins TRBV9 and TRBJ2-2; 12 bases align to TRBD1. After removal of 3 bases from V and 5 bases from J, the junction contained 5 bases not matched to a gene. CDR1 and CDR2 from the germline V gene are SGDLS and YYNGEE. The CDR3 is 16 residues long. For the CDR3, the DNA is TGTGCCAGCAGCGGATGGGACAGGGGGCGTACCGGGGAGCTGTTTTTT. Translation: CASSGWDRGRTGELFF. Together with reference TRBV9 and TRBJ2-2, the CDR3 gives the full variable domain: DSGVTQTPKHLITATGQRVTLRCSPRSGDLSVYWYQQSLDQGLQFLIQYYNGEERAKGNILERFSAQQFPDLHSELNLSSLELGDSALYFCASSGWDRGRTGELFFGEGSRLTVL.